The present T cell receptor beta chain was sequenced within a study of CD8 T cells in ankylosing spondylitis. Study results and caveats: A CD8+ phenotype characterized the disease-linked clones, which were relatively rare in peripheral blood. For ankylosing spondylitis blood, a TCR beta motif of several highly homologous variants appeared characteristic. Clones tied to disease were said to be significantly enriched in matched ankylosing spondylitis synovial fluid. Some motif variants were previously reported in reactive arthritis synovial fluid and blood.

Molecular-barcoded quantitative 5'-RACE produced these TCR beta libraries. TCRdb fed the 5' RACE reads into MiXCR, producing one record per CDR3 protein. This table has about 500,000 distinct CDR3 sequences, 5.3% appearing once. From germline, CDR1 is MRHNA and CDR2 SNTAGT. The ends were cut back, 3 bases at V and 0 bases at J, with 12 bases in the middle. The CDR3 contains 16 residues. This clonotype came up many times. Its specificity is unknown. Material for sequencing was blood, either unsorted or a sorted T cell fraction (not recorded which). This rearrangement joins TRBV6-4 to TRBJ2-1; either TRBD1 or TRBD2 may fit D (7 bases each). This TCR was sampled from a male donor with ankylosing spondylitis. CDR3 region: CASSEQGRVSYNEQFF. In DNA form, the CDR3 reads TGTGCCAGCAGTGAACAGGGGAGGGTCTCCTACAATGAGCAGTTCTTC.